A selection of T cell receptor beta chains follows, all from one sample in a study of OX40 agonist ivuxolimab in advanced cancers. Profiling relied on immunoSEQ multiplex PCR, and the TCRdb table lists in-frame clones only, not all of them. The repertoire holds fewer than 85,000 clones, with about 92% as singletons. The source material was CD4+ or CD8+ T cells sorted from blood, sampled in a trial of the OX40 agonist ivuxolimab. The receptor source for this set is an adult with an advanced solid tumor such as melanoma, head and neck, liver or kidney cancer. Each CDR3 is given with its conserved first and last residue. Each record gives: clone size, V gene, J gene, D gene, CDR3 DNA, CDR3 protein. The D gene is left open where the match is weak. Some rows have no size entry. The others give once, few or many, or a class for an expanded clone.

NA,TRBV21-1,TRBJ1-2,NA,TGTGCCAGCAGCAAAGATGGAGGGGACTATGGCTACACCTTC,CASSKDGGDYGYTF
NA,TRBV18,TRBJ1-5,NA,TGTGCCAGCTCACCCCTAAGAGGTTCCAATCAGCCCCAGCATTTT,CASSPLRGSNQPQHF
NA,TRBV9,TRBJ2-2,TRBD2,TGTGCCAGCAGCCGCGGGGGTGCGAACACCGGGGAGCTGTTTTTT,CASSRGGANTGELFF
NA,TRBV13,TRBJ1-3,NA,TGTGCCAGCAGTAAATTCGGTCAGTCTGGAAACACCATATATTTT,CASSKFGQSGNTIYF
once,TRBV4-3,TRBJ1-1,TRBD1,TGCGCCAGCAGCCCGGGACAGGGAGGATACACTGAAGCTTTCTTT,CASSPGQGGYTEAFF
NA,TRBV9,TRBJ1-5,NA,TGTGCCAGCAGCGTAACAGGTGCGGCCGGTCAGCCCCAGCATTTT,CASSVTGAAGQPQHF
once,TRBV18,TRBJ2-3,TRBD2,TGTGCCAGCTCACGGACGTCCGGGACTAGATTTTCCGATACGCAGTATTTT,CASSRTSGTRFSDTQYF
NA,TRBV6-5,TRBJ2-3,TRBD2,TGTGCCAGCAGTCTTAGCGGGGGGGCGTTAGATACGCAGTATTTT,CASSLSGGALDTQYF
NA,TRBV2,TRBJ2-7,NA,TGTGCCAGCAGTGATGGCGGTGACTCCTACGAGCAGTACTTC,CASSDGGDSYEQYF
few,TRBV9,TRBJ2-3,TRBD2,TGTGCCAGCAGCGCATCTAGCGGGGGGGCCACAGATACGCAGTATTTT,CASSASSGGATDTQYF
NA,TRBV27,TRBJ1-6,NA,TGTGCCAGCAGTTTGTATTGGGGGGCCAATTCACCCCTCCACTTT,CASSLYWGANSPLHF
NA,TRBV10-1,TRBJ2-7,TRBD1,TGCGCCACCGACAGGGGGCCGTCCTACGAGCAGTACTTC,CATDRGPSYEQYF
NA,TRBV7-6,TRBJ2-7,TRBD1,TGTGCCAGCAGCTTCGGACAGGGCTACGAGCAGTACTTC,CASSFGQGYEQYF
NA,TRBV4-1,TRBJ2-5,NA,TGCGCCAGCAGCCAAGATGTAGTGTCTAGCCTACAAGAGACCCAGTACTTC,CASSQDVVSSLQETQYF
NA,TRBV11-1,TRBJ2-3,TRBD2,TGTGCCAGCAGCTTAGGAGGGCTAGCGGGTTGGACGCAGTATTTT,CASSLGGLAGWTQYF
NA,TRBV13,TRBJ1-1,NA,TGTGCCAGCAGCCCCTCTCCGGCGGGACCGGAAGCTTTCTTT,CASSPSPAGPEAFF
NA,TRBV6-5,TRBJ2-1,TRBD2,TGTGCCAGCAGTATTCACGGGGGGGCTTACAATGAGCAGTTCTTC,CASSIHGGAYNEQFF
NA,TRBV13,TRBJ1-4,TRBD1,TGTGCCAGCAGCTCTGGGACAGGGGCGGGTGAAAAACTGTTTTTT,CASSSGTGAGEKLFF
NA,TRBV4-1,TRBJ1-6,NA,TGCGCCAGCAGCCTGATGGGGCCCAATTCACCCCTCCACTTT,CASSLMGPNSPLHF
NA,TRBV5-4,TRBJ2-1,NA,TGTGCCAGCAGCTGGGGGACCCACAATGAGCAGTTCTTC,CASSWGTHNEQFF
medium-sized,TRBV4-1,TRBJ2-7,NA,TGCGCCAGCAGCCAAGCCGTCGGGACACACTACGAGCAGTACTTC,CASSQAVGTHYEQYF
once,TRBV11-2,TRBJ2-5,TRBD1,TGTGCCAGCAGCCCCTCCTACAGGGGAGAAGAGACCCAGTACTTC,CASSPSYRGEETQYF
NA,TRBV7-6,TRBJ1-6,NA,TGTGCCAGCAGCTCGGGGGGCTCACCCCTCCACTTT,CASSSGGSPLHF
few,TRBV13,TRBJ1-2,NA,TGTGCCAGCAGCTTGGGGGGTATGAACTATGGCTACACCTTC,CASSLGGMNYGYTF
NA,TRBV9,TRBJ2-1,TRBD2,TGTGCCAGCAGCCCAGGAGCGGGGGCGGGAAATGAGCAGTTCTTC,CASSPGAGAGNEQFF
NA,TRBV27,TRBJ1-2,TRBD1,TGTGCCAGCAGTTCCAGGACAGGGGATTTAAGGGACTATGGCTACACCTTC,CASSSRTGDLRDYGYTF